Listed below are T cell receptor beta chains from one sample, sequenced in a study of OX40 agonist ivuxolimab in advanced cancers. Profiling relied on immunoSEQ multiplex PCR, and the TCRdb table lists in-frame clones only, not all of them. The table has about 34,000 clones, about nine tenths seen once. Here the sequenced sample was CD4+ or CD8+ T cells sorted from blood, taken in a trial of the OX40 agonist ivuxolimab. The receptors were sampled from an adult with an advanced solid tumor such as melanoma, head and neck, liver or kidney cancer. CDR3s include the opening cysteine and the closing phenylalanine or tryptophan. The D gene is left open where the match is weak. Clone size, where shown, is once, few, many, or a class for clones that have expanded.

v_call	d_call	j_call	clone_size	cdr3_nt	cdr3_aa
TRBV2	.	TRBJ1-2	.	TGTGCCAGTTCAGGCTCTAACTATGGCTACACCTTC	CASSGSNYGYTF
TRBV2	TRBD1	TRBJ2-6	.	TGTGCCAGCAGGGCCGGGACAGGCCTCTCTGGGGCCAACGTCCTGACTTTC	CASRAGTGLSGANVLTF
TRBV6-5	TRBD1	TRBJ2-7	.	TGTGCCAGCAGTCCATACGGACAGGCCTACGAGCAGTACTTC	CASSPYGQAYEQYF
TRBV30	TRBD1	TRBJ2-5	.	TGTGCCTGGGCCGTAGGGGGCAATGGAATGGAGACCCAGTACTTC	CAWAVGGNGMETQYF
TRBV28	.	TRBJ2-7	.	TGTGCCAGCAGTTCAACAGAACGGATCGGGCAGTACTTC	CASSSTERIGQYF
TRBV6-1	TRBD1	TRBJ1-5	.	TGTGCCAGCAGTGAAACCTCTTTACGTGACAGGGGGCCCGATCAGCCCCAGCATTTT	CASSETSLRDRGPDQPQHF
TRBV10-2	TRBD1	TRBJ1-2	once	TGCGCCAGCAGTGAACACGGACAGGGGCCCTATGGCTACACCTTC	CASSEHGQGPYGYTF
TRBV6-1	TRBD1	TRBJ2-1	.	TGTGCCAGCAGTCCCACAGGGGACTCCTACAATGAGCAGTTCTTC	CASSPTGDSYNEQFF
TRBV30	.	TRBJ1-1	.	TGTGCCTGGAGTGTCGATGAGAACAGAGAAGCTTTCTTT	CAWSVDENREAFF
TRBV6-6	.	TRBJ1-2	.	TGTGCCAGCAGTCTCCGCCCCGGGCTGTCAGCCGGTGGCTACACCTTC	CASSLRPGLSAGGYTF
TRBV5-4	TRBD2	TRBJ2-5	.	TGTGCCAGCAGTTCGAGACTAGCGTTGGAGACCCAGTACTTC	CASSSRLALETQYF
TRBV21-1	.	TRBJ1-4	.	TGTGCCAGCAGCAAATCGGACAACAGGGAGGATAATGAAAAACTGTTTTTT	CASSKSDNREDNEKLFF
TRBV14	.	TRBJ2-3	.	TGTGCCAGCAGTCAACAGGAGGGGGATACGCAGTATTTT	CASSQQEGDTQYF
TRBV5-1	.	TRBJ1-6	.	TGCGCCAGCAGCTCCGGGGACGGGGAATTCACCCTCCACTTT	CASSSGDGEFTLHF
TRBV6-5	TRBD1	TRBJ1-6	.	TGTGCCAGCCGTGGTAGTGGGACAGGATATTCACCCCTCCACTTT	CASRGSGTGYSPLHF
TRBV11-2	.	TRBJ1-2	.	TGTGCCAGCAGCTCCATCAGGGGAGGCTCCCGTAACTATGGCTACACCTTC	CASSSIRGGSRNYGYTF
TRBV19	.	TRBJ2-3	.	TGTGCCAGTAGTCTCGCTTTCATGTCAGATACGCAGTATTTT	CASSLAFMSDTQYF
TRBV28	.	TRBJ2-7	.	TGTGCCAGCACGACGGGGAGATACGAGCAGTACTTC	CASTTGRYEQYF
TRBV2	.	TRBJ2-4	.	TGTGCCAGCAGTGAAAGTGCTAGACTCACAAACATTCAGTACTTC	CASSESARLTNIQYF
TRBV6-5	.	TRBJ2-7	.	TGTGCCAGCAGTTCCTCCTCCGGGACACCTTCCTACGAGCAGTACTTC	CASSSSSGTPSYEQYF